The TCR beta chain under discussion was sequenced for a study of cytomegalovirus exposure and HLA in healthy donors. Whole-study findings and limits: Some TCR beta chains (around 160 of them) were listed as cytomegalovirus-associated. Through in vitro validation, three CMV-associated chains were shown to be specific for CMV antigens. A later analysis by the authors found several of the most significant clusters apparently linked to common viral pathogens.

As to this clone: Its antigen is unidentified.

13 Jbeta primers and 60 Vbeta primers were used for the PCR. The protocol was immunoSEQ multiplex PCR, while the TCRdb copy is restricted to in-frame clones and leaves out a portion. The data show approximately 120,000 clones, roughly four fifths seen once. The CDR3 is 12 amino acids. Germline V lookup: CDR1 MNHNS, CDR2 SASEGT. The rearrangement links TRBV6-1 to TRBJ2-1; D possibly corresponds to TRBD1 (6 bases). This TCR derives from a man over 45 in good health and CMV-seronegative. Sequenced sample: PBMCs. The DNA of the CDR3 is TGTGCAACAGGGTTGAGGTACAATGAGCAGTTCTTC. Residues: CATGLRYNEQFF.